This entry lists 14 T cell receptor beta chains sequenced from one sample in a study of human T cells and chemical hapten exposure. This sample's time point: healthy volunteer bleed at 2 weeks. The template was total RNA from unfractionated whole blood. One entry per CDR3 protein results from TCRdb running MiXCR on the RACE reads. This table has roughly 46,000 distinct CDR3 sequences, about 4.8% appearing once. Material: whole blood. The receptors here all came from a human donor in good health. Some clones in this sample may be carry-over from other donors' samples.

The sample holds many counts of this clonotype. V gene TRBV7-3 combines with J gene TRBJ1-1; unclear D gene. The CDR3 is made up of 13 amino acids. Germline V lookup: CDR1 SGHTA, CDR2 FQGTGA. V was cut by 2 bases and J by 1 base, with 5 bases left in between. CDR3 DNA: TGTGCCAGCAGCTTATCCGGGAACACTGAAGCTTTCTTT. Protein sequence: CASSLSGNTEAFF. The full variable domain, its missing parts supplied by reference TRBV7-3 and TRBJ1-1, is GAGVSQTPSNKVTEKGKYVELRCDPISGHTALYWYRQSLGQGPEFLIYFQGTGAADDSGLPNDRFFAVRPEGSVSTLKIQRTERGDSAVYLCASSLSGNTEAFFGQGTRLTVV.

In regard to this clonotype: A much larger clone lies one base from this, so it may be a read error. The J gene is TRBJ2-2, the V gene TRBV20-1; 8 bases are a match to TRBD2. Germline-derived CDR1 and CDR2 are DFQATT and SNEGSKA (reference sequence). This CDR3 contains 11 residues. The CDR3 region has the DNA TGCGGGGTAGCGGGGAGCGTGGAGCTGTTTTTT. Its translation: CGVAGSVELFF.

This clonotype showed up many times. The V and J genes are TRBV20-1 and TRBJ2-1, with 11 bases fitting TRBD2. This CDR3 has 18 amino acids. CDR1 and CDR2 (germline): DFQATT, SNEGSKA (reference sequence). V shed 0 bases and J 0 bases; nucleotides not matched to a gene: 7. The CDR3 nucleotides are TGCAGTGCTAGAGATGTACGACTAGCGGGAACCTCCTACAATGAGCAGTTCTTC. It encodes CSARDVRLAGTSYNEQFF.

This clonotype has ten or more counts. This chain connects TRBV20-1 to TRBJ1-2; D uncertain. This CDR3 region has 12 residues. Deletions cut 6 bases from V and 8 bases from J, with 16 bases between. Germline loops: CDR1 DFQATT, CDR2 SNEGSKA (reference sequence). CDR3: CSAPRELDGYTF. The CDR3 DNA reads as TGCAGTGCCCCAAGGGAACTTGACGGCTACACCTTC.

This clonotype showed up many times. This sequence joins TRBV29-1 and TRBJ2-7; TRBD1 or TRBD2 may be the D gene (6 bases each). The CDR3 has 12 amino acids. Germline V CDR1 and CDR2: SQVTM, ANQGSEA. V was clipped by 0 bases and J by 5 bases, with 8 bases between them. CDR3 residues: CSVEDGGHEQYF. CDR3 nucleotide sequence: TGCAGCGTTGAAGACGGGGGCCACGAGCAGTACTTC.

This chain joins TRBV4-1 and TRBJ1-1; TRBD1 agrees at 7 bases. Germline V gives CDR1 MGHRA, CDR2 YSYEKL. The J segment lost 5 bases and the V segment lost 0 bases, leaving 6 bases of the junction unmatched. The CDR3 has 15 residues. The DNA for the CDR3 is TGCGCCAGCAGCCAAGAAGACAGGGAGCTAACTGAAGCTTTCTTT. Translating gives CASSQEDRELTEAFF.

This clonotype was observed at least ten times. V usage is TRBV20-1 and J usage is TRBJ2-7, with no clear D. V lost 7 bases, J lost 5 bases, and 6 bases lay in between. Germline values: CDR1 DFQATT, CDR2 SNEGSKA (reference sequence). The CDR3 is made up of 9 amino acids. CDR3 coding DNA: TGCAGTGTTCCAGACGAGCAGTACTTC. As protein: CSVPDEQYF.

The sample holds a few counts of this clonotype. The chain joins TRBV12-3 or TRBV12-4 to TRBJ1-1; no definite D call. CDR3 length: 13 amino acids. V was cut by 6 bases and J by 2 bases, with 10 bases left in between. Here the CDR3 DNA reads TGTGCCAGCAGCGGACGTTCTAACACTGAAGCTTTCTTT. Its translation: CASSGRSNTEAFF.

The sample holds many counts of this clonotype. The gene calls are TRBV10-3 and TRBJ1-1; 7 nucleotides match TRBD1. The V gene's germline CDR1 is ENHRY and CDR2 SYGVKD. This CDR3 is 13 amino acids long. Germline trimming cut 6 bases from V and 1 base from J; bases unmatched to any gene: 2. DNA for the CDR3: TGTGCCATCAGCAGGGGGACGAACACTGAAGCTTTCTTT. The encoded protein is CAISRGTNTEAFF.

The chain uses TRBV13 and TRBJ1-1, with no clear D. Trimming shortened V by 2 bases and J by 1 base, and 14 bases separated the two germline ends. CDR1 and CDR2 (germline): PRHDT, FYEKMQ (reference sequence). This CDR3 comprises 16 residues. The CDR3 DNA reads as TGTGCCAGCAGCTTAAGCCGGGTCGGAGGGAACACTGAAGCTTTCTTT. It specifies CASSLSRVGGNTEAFF.

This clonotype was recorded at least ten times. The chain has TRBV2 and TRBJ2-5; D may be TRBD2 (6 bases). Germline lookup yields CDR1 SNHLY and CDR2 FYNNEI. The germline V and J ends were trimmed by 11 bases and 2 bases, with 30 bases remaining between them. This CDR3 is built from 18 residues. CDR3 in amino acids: CAPQTIIILAPLQETQYF. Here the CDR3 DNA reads TGTGCCCCTCAGACCATTATCATTCTAGCGCCCTTACAAGAGACCCAGTACTTC.

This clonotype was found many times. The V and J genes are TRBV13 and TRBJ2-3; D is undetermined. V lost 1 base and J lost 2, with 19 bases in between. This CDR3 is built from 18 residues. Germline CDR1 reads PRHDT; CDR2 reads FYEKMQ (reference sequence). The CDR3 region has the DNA TGTGCCAGCAGCTTAGCCCGGGTCTTGGGCCGAGACACAGATACGCAGTATTTT. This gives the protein CASSLARVLGRDTDTQYF.

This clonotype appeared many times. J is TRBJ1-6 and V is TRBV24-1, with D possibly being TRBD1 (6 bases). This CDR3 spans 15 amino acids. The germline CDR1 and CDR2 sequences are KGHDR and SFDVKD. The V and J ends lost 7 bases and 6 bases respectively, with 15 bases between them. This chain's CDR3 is CATSPQGVANSPLHF. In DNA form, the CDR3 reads TGTGCCACCAGCCCACAGGGAGTCGCTAATTCACCCCTCCACTTT.

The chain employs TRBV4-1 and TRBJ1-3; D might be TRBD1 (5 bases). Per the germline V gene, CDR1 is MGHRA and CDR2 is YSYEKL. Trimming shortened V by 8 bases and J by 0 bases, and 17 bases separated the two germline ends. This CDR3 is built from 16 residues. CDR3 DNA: TGCGCCAGCCGTAGGGAGGGGTTCCTCTCTGGAAACACCATATATTTT. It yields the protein CASRREGFLSGNTIYF.